This T cell receptor (beta chain) appears in the sequencing data of a study of beta chain features in type 1 diabetes (dated by TCRdb to 2017 to 2018). Some background on the complete study: Mean age, gender distribution, total cell number and subset yield were not different between patients and healthy donors. A total of around 110,000,000 sorted cells were examined across all samples, and RNA yield correlated strongly with the number of cells per subset. In the study, TCRB repertoires of sorted circulating CD4+ T cell subsets from recently diagnosed type 1 diabetes patients were compared with those of matched healthy donors. Naive and central memory subsets were obtained from all 28 donors, but regulatory and stem cell-like memory subsets were isolated from only 8 patients and roughly 8 healthy donors.

A single peripheral blood draw of around 120 mL on average was collected from each donor into heparinised tubes. A BD FACSAria II was used to sort naive, central memory, regulatory and stem cell-like memory CD4+ T cells with a panel that included CD45RO, CCR7, CD25, CD127, CD95 and CD27. All sorted populations exceeded 95% purity. Right away, PBMCs were isolated by Lymphoprep density gradient centrifugation and were stained directly, with no culture step. Samples were stained and sorted in pairs, with one healthy donor and one patient per experiment, so that batch effects were minimized. About this clone itself: The target of this receptor is not known. Base qualities were left out, and no much larger clone turns up one base away.

The entire isolated RNA was reverse transcribed using the High Capacity cDNA Reverse Transcription Kit, and thus expressed TCRB transcripts were sequenced. Deep immunoSEQ sequencing was applied to naive, central memory and regulatory T cell samples, giving an average of around 4 million total reads per sample. After sorted cells were lysed in RLT buffer, RNA was extracted with DNase-treated RNeasy Micro or Mini kits, with the choice depending on cell number. Each cell subset was processed on its own to prevent cross-contamination, while patient and healthy donor samples were processed together. The immunoSEQ multiplex PCR was used to amplify TCRB sequences from cDNA, generating 87-bp fragments that spanned the CDR3 region. Sequencing of the amplicons was performed on the Illumina HiSeq platform. On the study's bioinformatics: PCR bias was computationally corrected using synthetic template baselines, reads within Hamming distance 2 were collapsed, and singletons that could not be merged were discarded. Reads were aligned against IMGT to assign V, D and J genes, CDR3 length and insertions or deletions at six rearrangement sites. Within each subset, clonotype counts were normalized to sorted cell number, and only after that were true diversity and Gini coefficients computed with the tcR R package. The overlap coefficient, calculated on TCRB nucleotide sequences, was used to measure repertoire sharing. Out-of-frame TCRB sequences from naive cells were analyzed to stand in for the pre-selection repertoire. As stored in TCRdb, this immuneACCESS dataset retains in-frame rearrangements with V and J assigned. A fraction of the clones does not appear; measured against another copy, unresolved V genes explain less than half of the discrepancy, and the remainder lacks a known reason. V and J calls and clone size follow that table, whereas D and trimming were derived from the DNA. The sample table holds 400,000 to 550,000 clones, of which 11% were seen once. The ten largest account for 0.035% to 0.05% of the sample.

There are 12 amino acids in the CDR3, from cysteine to phenylalanine inclusive. The sequence is cut down to CDR3 DNA, 36 bases in frame from base 1. As encoded in the germline V gene, CDR1 is MGHDK while CDR2 is SYGVNS. V gives up 6 bases and J gives up 7 bases, and the segment between their germline ends measures 10 bases. The study at large found these results: Fewer insertions and more nucleotide deletions at VDJ recombination sites were observed in patients with type 1 diabetes, implying thymic rearrangement abnormalities. A moderate but significant shortening of TCRB CDR3 length was observed in type 1 diabetes patients in all four CD4+ subsets. Only small numbers of individuals were included in the HLA sub-analyses, which left unresolved whether HLA type had any influence on TCRB rearrangement. PCR might favor shorter templates, but patient and control samples were amplified and corrected together, so any skew would affect both groups equally. The naive, central memory and regulatory TCRB repertoires appeared to resemble one another more closely among patients than among healthy donors. Because cDNA was sequenced instead of genomic DNA, activated cells with high expression could be over-represented, although the groups did not differ in activation or CD3 levels.

The sequence links TRBV25-1 to TRBJ1-5; no D gene is confidently identified. The origin of this receptor is a woman between 18 and 30 years old in good health. The material sequenced was naive CD4+ T cells from blood. The meaning of the sample's cell subset or site label: true naive CD4+ T cells. The DNA is as follows: TGTGCCAGCAGGATTCGGTCCCAGCCCCAGCATTTT. Protein translation: CASRIRSQPQHF.